A single sample gave rise to the 13 T cell receptor beta chains below, sequenced in a study of cytomegalovirus exposure and HLA in healthy donors. In the PCR, 60 Vbeta and 13 Jbeta primers were used. Sequencing used immunoSEQ multiplex PCR; TCRdb keeps in-frame clones, though not all of them. The table includes 150,000 or so clones, roughly 84% detected once. The sequenced sample consisted of PBMCs. These receptor sequences come from a boy aged 2 to 10 in good health and CMV-seronegative.

The chain is built from TRBV19 and TRBJ2-7; D remains ambiguous. V was cut by 3 bases and J by 3 bases, with 12 bases left in between. The CDR3 length is 14 residues. CDR1 and CDR2 (germline): LNHDA, SQIVND (reference sequence). This chain's CDR3 is CASSMGPNDYEQYF. The CDR3 DNA reads as TGTGCCAGTAGTATGGGCCCTAACGACTACGAGCAGTACTTC.

This chain connects TRBV2 to TRBJ2-5; tentatively, D is TRBD2 (6 bases). The CDR3 length is 12 residues. V was pared by 3 bases and J by 5 bases, with 7 bases between. Germline loops: CDR1 SNHLY, CDR2 FYNNEI. CDR3 loop: CASSEEGETQYF. DNA for the CDR3: TGTGCCAGCAGTGAGGAGGGGGAGACCCAGTACTTC.

CDR3 sequence: CASSLDGGATSTDTQYF. The CDR3 DNA reads TGTGCCAGCAGCTTAGACGGGGGGGCGACTAGCACAGATACGCAGTATTTT. The chain recombines TRBV7-9 with TRBJ2-3, with 8 nucleotides matching TRBD2. J was trimmed by 0 bases and V by 1 base; bases with no gene match: 6. This CDR3 has 17 residues. The germline V gene encodes CDR1 SEHNR and CDR2 FQNEAQ (reference sequence).

This chain connects TRBV28 to TRBJ1-1; unclear D gene. CDR1 MDHEN and CDR2 SYDVKM come from the germline V gene. The V and J ends lost 5 bases and 7 bases respectively, with 11 bases between them. This CDR3 comprises 12 residues. CDR3 coding DNA: TGTGCCAGCAGTCCCAACGTCGGTGAAGCTTTCTTT. It translates to CASSPNVGEAFF.

The chain joins TRBV6-1 to TRBJ1-5, with D tentatively TRBD1 (6 bases). Deletions cut 2 bases from V and 6 bases from J, with 14 bases between. Looked up from germline, CDR1 is MNHNS and CDR2 is SASEGT. The CDR3 sequence is 15 residues long. CDR3 amino acids: CASSENRSGVQPQHF. The CDR3 DNA follows: TGTGCCAGCAGTGAAAATCGGTCAGGGGTTCAGCCCCAGCATTTT.

The chain links TRBV28 to TRBJ1-2; 10 bases fit TRBD1. Per the germline V gene, CDR1 is MDHEN and CDR2 is SYDVKM. V lost 6 bases to trimming and J lost 8 bases; unmatched junction nucleotides: 18. This CDR3 region has 17 residues. CDR3 DNA: TGTGCCAGCAGCCGAACACTCATCCGGGACAGGGGCGACGGCTACACCTTC. This codes for CASSRTLIRDRGDGYTF.

The gene calls are TRBV6-5 and TRBJ2-7; 13 nucleotides align to TRBD2. This CDR3 is built from 15 residues. Trimming removed 3 bases from V and 12 bases from J; junction bases left unmatched: 11. Germline lookup yields CDR1 MNHEY and CDR2 SVGAGI. In DNA, the CDR3 is TGTGCCAGCAGTTATTTCGGGACTAGCGGGATCGTTCTGTACTTC. Protein product: CASSYFGTSGIVLYF.

The gene calls are TRBV6-4 and TRBJ2-7, with 9 bases matching TRBD1. Looked up from germline, CDR1 is MRHNA and CDR2 is SNTAGT. V shed 2 bases and J 4 bases; nucleotides not matched to a gene: 9. The CDR3 runs 16 residues. For the CDR3, the DNA is TGTGCCAGCAGTGACGTGGGGAACAGGGGGCTATACGAGCAGTACTTC. Its translation is CASSDVGNRGLYEQYF.

This clone was counted a single time. The chain recombines TRBV9 with TRBJ2-1; D is uncertain. CDR3 length: 13 residues. Germline CDR1 SGDLS, CDR2 YYNGEE. V gave up 4 bases and J gave up 3 bases, with 8 bases separating them. For the CDR3, the DNA is TGTGCCAGCAGCATCAGTGACTACAATGAGCAGTTCTTC. The encoded protein is CASSISDYNEQFF.

This clone was picked up a small number of times. The chain recombines TRBV28 with TRBJ2-1; TRBD1 matches at 8 bases. This CDR3 contains 14 residues. J lost 6 bases, V lost 8 bases, and 9 bases had no gene match. Germline lookup yields CDR1 MDHEN and CDR2 SYDVKM. The DNA of the CDR3 is TGTGCCAGCGATCCAGGGGGCAGGCCCAATGAGCAGTTCTTC. Protein: CASDPGGRPNEQFF.

The chain is built from TRBV9 and TRBJ1-3; D is possibly TRBD1 (6 bases). The length of the CDR3 is 17 residues. Trimming cost V 0 bases and J 0 bases, with 13 bases left between them. Germline assignment: CDR1 SGDLS and CDR2 YYNGEE. The CDR3 DNA sequence: TGTGCCAGCAGCGTAGGGGCAGGGGTAAACTCTGGAAACACCATATATTTT. This encodes CASSVGAGVNSGNTIYF.

V and J are TRBV6-5 and TRBJ1-1; 9 bases map to TRBD1. The length of the CDR3 is 15 residues. With 6 bases clipped from V and 0 bases from J, the junction kept 5 bases outside the gene matches. Germline loops: CDR1 MNHEY, CDR2 SVGAGI. This CDR3 is CASSRRTGVNTEAFF. For the CDR3, the DNA is TGTGCCAGCAGCCGCCGGACAGGGGTGAACACTGAAGCTTTCTTT.

In its sample, this clone was seen a few times. CDR3: CASRGRQAANTGELFF. In nucleotides, the CDR3 is TGCGCCAGCAGGGGGAGACAGGCCGCGAACACCGGGGAGCTGTTTTTT. The chain is built from TRBV5-1 and TRBJ2-2; possibly TRBD1 for D (6 bases). CDR3 length equals 16 residues. The V end was cut by 5 bases, the J end by 0 bases, with 14 bases between. Germline CDR1 is SGHRS and CDR2 is YFSETQ. Drawing the rest from reference TRBV5-1 and TRBJ2-2, the complete variable domain is KAGVTQTPRYLIKTRGQQVTLSCSPISGHRSVSWYQQTPGQGLQFLFEYFSETQRNKGNFPGRFSGRQFSNSRSEMNVSTLELGDSALYLCASRGRQAANTGELFFGEGSRLTVL.